One sample yielded the 5 T cell receptor beta chains listed below, sequenced in a study of blood T cell repertoires in COVID-19. The repertoire was sequenced with immunoSEQ multiplex PCR; TCRdb's copy has only in-frame clones and lacks some. There are 70,000 or so clones in the sample; more than 60% occur only once, and approximately 23% lies in the top ten. The sequencing sample was made of peripheral blood. These receptors were taken from a human donor in a cohort sampled during active COVID-19.

The CDR3: CASRGGSPGNTIYF. The CDR3 coding sequence is TGTGCCAGCAGAGGGGGTTCGCCCGGAAACACCATATATTTT. The rearrangement joins TRBV6-8 to TRBJ1-3; TRBD1 might be the D (6 bases). The CDR3 is made up of 14 amino acids. Germline lookup yields CDR1 MNHGY and CDR2 SAAAGT. The V end lost 6 bases, the J end lost 4 bases, and 13 bases lay between the germline ends.

The gene calls are TRBV28 and TRBJ2-2, with D hard to call. The ends were cut back, 5 bases at V and 2 bases at J, with 6 bases in the middle. The length of the CDR3 is 13 residues. CDR1 and CDR2 from the germline V gene are MDHEN and SYDVKM. The CDR3 here is CASSPPNTGELFF. The CDR3, as DNA: TGTGCCAGCAGTCCTCCCAACACCGGGGAGCTGTTTTTT.

On this clone itself: Other DNA sequences in this specimen translate into the identical CDR3. DNA for the CDR3: TGTGCCAGCAGCTTGCAGGGCCAGAACACTGAAGCTTTCTTT. Amino acid sequence: CASSLQGQNTEAFF. The chain joins TRBV11-2 to TRBJ1-1; D may be TRBD1 (5 bases). Trimming removed 3 bases at V and 1 base at J, with 9 bases between. Germline-derived CDR1 and CDR2 are SGHAT and FQNNGV. The length of the CDR3 is 14 residues.

This clone was detected once. This rearrangement joins TRBV6-4 to TRBJ2-3; maybe TRBD1 (5 bases). Germline lookup yields CDR1 MRHNA and CDR2 SNTAGT. V lost 2 bases to trimming and J lost 2 bases, with 5 bases between them. The CDR3 length is 13 residues. The CDR3: CASSDGATDTQYF. The CDR3 region has the DNA TGTGCCAGCAGTGACGGGGCCACAGATACGCAGTATTTT.

The CDR3: CASSLDNEQFF. The CDR3 nucleotides are TGTGCCAGCAGCCTCGACAATGAGCAGTTCTTC. J is TRBJ2-1 and V is TRBV6-2 or TRBV6-3; unclear D gene. Trimming pared 6 bases from V and 5 bases from J, leaving 5 bases between. The CDR3 covers 11 residues. CDR1 is MNHEY and CDR2 is SVGEGT in the germline V gene.